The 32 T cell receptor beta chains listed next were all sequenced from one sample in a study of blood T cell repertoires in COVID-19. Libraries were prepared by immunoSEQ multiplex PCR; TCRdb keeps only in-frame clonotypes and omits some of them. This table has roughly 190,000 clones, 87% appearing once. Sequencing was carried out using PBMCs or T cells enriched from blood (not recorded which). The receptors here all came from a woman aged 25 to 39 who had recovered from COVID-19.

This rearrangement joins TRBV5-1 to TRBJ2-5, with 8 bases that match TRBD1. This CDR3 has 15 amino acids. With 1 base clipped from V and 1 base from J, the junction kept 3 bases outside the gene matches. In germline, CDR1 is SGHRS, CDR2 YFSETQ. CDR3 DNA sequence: TGCGCCAGCAGCTTGTTGACAGGGGCCCAAGAGACCCAGTACTTC. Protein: CASSLLTGAQETQYF.

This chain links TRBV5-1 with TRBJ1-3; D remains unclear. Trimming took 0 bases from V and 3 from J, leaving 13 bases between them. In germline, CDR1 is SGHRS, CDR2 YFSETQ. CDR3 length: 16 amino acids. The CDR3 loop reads CASSLDFGRSGNTIYF. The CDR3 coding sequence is TGCGCCAGCAGCTTGGATTTCGGAAGGAGTGGAAACACCATATATTTT.

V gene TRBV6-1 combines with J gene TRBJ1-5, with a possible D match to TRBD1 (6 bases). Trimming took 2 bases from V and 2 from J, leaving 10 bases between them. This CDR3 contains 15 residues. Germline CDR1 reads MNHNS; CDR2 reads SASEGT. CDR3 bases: TGTGCCAGCAGTGAATCGGCAGGGGGCAATCAGCCCCAGCATTTT. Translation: CASSESAGGNQPQHF.

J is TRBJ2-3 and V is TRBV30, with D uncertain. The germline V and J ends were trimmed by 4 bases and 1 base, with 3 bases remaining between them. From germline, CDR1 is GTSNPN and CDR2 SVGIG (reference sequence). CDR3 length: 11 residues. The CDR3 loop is CAWTGTDTQYF. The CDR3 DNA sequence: TGTGCCTGGACGGGCACAGATACGCAGTATTTT.

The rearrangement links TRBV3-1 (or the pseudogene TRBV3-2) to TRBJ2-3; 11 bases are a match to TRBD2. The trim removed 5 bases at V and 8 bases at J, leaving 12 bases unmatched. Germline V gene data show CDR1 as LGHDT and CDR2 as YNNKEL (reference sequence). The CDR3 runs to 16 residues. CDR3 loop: CASSRSTSGELGTQYF. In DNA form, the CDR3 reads TGTGCCAGCAGCAGATCGACTAGCGGGGAATTGGGTACGCAGTATTTT.

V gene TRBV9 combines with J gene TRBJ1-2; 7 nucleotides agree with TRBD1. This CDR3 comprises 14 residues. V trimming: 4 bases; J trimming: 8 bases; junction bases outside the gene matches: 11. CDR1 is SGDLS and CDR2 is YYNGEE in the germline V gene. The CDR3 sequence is CASSTDREFAGYTF. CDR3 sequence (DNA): TGTGCCAGCAGCACAGACAGGGAATTCGCCGGCTACACCTTC.

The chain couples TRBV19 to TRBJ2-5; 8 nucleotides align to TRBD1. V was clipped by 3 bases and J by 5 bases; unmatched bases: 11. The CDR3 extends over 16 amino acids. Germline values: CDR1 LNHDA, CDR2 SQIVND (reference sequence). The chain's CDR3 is CASSIGTGVLGETQYF. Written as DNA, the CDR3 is TGTGCCAGTAGTATTGGGACAGGAGTGCTAGGGGAGACCCAGTACTTC.

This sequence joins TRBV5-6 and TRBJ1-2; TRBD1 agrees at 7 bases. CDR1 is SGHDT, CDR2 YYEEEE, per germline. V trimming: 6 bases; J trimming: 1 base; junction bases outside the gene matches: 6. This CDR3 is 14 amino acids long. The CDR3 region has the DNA TGTGCCAGCATAACTGGGACAGTTAACTATGGCTACACCTTC. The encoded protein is CASITGTVNYGYTF.

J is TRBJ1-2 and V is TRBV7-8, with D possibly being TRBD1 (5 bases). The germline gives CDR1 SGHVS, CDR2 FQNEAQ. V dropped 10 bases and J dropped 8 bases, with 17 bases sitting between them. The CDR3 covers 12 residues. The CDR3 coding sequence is TGTGCCACCAGACGGGACTCGGGGGGCTACACCTTC. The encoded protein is CATRRDSGGYTF.

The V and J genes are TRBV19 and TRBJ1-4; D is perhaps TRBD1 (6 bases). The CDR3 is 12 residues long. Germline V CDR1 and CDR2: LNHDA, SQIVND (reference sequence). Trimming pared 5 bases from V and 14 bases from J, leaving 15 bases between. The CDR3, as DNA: TGTGCCAGTAGTCTAGGGGGGGGTAAGCTGTTTTTT. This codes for CASSLGGGKLFF.

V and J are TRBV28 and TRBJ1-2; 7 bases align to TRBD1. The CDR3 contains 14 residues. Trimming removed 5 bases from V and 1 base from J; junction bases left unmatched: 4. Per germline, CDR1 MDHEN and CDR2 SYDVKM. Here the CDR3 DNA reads TGTGCCAGCAGTCTAGGACAGGTTAACTATGGCTACACCTTC. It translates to CASSLGQVNYGYTF.

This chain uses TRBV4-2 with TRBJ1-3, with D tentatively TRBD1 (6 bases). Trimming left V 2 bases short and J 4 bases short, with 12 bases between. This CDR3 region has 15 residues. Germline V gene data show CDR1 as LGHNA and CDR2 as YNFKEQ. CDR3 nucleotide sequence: TGTGCCAGCAGCCAAACCTCAGGGGCCGGAAACACCATATATTTT. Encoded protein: CASSQTSGAGNTIYF.

The CDR3 is CASRLNNEQFF. The DNA of the CDR3 is TGTGCCAGCAGACTAAACAATGAGCAGTTCTTC. This chain connects TRBV12-3 or TRBV12-4 to TRBJ2-1; no definite D call. The CDR3 totals 11 residues. The germline V and J ends were trimmed by 6 bases and 5 bases, with 5 bases remaining between them.

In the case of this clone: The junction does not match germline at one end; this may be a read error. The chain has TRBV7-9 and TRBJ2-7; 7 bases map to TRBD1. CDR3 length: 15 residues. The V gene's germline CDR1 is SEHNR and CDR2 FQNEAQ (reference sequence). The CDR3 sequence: CASSPTGAVSHEQYF. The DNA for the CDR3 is TGTGCCAGCAGCCCCACAGGGGCAGTCTCCCACGAGCAGTACTTC.

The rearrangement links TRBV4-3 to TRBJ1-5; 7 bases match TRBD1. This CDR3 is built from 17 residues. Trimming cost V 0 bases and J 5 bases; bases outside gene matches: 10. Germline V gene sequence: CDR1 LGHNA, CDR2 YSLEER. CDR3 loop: CASSQDWTTGWYQPQHF. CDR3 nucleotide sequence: TGCGCCAGCAGCCAAGATTGGACGACAGGGTGGTATCAGCCCCAGCATTTT.

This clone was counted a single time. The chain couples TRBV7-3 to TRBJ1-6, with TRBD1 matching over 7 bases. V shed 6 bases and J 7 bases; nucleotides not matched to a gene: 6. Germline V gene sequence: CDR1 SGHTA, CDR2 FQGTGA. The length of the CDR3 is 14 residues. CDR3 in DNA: TGTGCCAGCAGTCTACAGGGGAGCAATTCACCCCTCCACTTT. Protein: CASSLQGSNSPLHF.

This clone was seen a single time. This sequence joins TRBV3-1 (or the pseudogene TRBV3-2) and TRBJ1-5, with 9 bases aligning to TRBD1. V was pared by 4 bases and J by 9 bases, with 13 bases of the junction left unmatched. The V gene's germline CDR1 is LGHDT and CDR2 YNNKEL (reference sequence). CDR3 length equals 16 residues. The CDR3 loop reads CASSRVRDREVGPQHF. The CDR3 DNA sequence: TGTGCCAGCAGCCGGGTAAGGGACAGGGAGGTGGGGCCCCAGCATTTT.

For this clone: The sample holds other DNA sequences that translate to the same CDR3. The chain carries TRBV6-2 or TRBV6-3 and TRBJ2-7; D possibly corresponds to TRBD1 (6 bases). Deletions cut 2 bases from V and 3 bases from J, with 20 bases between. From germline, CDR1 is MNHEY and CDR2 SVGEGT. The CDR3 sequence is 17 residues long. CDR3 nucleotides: TGTGCCAGCAGTTACGAAGGACAGTCGGCCCACCTCTACGAGCAGTACTTC. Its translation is CASSYEGQSAHLYEQYF.

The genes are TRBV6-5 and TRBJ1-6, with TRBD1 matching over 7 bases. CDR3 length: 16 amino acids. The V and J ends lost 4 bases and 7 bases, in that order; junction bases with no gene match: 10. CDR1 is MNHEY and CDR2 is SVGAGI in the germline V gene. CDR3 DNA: TGTGCCAGCAGTTCGAGCCCGGGACAGACGAATTCACCCCTCCACTTT. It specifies CASSSSPGQTNSPLHF.

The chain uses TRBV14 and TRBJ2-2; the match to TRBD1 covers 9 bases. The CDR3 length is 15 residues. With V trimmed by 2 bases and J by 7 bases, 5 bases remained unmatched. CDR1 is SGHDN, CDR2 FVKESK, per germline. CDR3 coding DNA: TGTGCCAGCAGCCAATGGACAGGGGTTGTCGGGGAGCTGTTTTTT. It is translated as CASSQWTGVVGELFF.

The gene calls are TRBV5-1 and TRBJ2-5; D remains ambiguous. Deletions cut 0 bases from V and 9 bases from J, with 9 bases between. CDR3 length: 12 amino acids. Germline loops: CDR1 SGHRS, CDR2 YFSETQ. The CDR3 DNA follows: TGCGCCAGCAGCTTGGTAGAGTCACCCCAGTACTTC. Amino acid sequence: CASSLVESPQYF.

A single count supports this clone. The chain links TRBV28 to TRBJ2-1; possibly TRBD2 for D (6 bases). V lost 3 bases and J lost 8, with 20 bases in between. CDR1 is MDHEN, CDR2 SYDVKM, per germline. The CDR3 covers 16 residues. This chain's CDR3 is CASSFPAGGDSDEQFF. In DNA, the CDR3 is TGTGCCAGCAGTTTCCCGGCGGGCGGGGATAGCGATGAGCAGTTCTTC.

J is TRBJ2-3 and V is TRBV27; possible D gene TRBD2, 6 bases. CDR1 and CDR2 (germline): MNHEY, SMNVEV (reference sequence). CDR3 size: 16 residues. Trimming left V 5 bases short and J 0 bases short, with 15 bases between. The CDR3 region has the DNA TGTGCCAGCAGTCCCCGAGGGACTTCGAGCACAGATACGCAGTATTTT. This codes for CASSPRGTSSTDTQYF.

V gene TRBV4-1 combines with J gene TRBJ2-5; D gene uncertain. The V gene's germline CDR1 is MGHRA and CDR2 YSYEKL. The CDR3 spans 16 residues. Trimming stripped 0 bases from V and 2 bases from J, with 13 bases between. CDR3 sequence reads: CASSQDGKPLQETQYF. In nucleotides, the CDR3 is TGCGCCAGCAGCCAAGATGGTAAGCCTCTTCAAGAGACCCAGTACTTC.

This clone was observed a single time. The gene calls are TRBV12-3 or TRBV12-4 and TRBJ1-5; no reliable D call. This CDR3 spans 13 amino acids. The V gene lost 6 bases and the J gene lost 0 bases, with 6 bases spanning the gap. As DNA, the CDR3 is TGTGCCAGCAGCTTGTATAGCAATCAGCCCCAGCATTTT. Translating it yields CASSLYSNQPQHF.

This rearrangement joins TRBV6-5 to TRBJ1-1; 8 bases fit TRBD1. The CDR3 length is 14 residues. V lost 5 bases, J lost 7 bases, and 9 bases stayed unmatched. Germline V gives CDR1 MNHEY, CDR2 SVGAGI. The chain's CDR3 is CASSHRTGHIEAFF. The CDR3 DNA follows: TGTGCCAGCAGTCATAGGACAGGGCATATTGAAGCTTTCTTT.

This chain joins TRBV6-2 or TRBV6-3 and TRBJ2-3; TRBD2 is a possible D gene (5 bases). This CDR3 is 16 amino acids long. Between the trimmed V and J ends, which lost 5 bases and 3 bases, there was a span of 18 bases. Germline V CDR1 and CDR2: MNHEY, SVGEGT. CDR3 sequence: CASSLLVARMTDTQYF. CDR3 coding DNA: TGTGCCAGCAGTCTCCTAGTAGCGCGGATGACAGATACGCAGTATTTT.

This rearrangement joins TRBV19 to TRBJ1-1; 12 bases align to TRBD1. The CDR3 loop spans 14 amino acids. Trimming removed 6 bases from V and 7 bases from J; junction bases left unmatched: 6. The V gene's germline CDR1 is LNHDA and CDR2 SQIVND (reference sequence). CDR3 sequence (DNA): TGTGCCAGTAGGCCGGGACAGGGGGCGTTTGAAGCTTTCTTT. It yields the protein CASRPGQGAFEAFF.

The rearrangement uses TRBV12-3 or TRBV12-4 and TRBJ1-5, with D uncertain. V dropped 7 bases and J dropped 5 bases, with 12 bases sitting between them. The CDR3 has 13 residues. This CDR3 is CASNLVQDQPQHF. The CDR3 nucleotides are TGTGCCAGCAATTTGGTGCAGGATCAGCCCCAGCATTTT.

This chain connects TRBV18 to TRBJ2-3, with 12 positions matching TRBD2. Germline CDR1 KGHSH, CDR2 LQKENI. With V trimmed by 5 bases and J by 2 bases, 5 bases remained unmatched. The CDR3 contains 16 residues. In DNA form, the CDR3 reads TGTGCCAGCTCATCTGGACTAGCGGGATCCACAGATACGCAGTATTTT. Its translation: CASSSGLAGSTDTQYF.

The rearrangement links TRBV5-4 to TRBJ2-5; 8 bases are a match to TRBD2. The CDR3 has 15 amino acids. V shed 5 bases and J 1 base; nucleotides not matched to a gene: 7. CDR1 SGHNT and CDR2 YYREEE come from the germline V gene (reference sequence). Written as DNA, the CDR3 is TGTGCCAGCAGACACTTAGCGGGGAGCCAAGAGACCCAGTACTTC. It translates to CASRHLAGSQETQYF.

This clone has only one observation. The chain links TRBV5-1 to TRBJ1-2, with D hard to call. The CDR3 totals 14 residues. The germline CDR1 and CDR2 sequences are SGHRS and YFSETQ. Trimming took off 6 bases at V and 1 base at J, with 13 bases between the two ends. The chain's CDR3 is CASTLAPGNYGYTF. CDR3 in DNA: TGCGCCAGCACCCTGGCCCCGGGTAACTATGGCTACACCTTC.